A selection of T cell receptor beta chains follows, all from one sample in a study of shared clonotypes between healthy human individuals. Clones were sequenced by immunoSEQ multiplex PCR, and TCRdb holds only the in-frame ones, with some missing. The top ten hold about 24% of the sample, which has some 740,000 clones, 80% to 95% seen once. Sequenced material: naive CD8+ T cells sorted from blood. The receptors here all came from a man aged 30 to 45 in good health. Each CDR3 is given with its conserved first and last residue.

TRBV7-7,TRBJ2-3,CASSPEGRRTDTQYF
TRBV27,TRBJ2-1,CASSVAGPYNEQFF
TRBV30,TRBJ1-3,CAWSEQELGNTIYF
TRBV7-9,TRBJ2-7,CASSLSTVGYEQYF
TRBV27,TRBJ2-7,CASSPMVAGTSYEQYF
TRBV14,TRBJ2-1,CASSQDSVSEQFF
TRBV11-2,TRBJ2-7,CASSLGASGHYEQYF
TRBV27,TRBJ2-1,CASTGLAGYDEQFF
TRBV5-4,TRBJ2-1,CASSLDTKSYNEQFF
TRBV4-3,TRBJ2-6,CASSQGAGLGANVLTF
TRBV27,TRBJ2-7,CAADRDSSYEQYF
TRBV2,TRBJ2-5,CASSEAPGTKTQYF